This T cell receptor beta chain originates from a study of type 1 regulatory T cells. Study-wide context: An in vitro protocol generated T-allo10, a Tr1-enriched, alloantigen-specific CD4 T cell product.

TCRdb reprocessed the reads with MiXCR, giving one entry per CDR3 protein. In the table there are 75,000 to 100,000 distinct CDR3 sequences, roughly 31% of which are singletons. Germline lookup yields CDR1 KGHDR and CDR2 SFDVKD. This CDR3 spans 13 amino acids. The V and J ends lost 2 bases and 9 bases, in that order; junction bases with no gene match: 0. This chain links TRBV24-1 with TRBJ2-1; 10 nucleotides line up with TRBD1. Material: CD4+ T cells, either the whole sample or a sorted fraction (not recorded which). This receptor was obtained from a human donor in good health. DNA for the CDR3: TGTGCCACCAGTGATTGGGACAGGGGTGAGCAGTTCTTC. As protein: CATSDWDRGEQFF.